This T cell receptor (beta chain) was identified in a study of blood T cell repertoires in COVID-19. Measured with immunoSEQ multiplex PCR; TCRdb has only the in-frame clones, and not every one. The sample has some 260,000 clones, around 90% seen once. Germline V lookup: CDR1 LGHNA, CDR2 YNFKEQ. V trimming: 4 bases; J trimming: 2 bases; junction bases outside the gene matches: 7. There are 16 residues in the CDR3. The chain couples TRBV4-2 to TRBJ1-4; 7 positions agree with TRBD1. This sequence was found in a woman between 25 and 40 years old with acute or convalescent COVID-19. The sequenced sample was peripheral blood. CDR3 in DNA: TGTGCCAGCAGCCCCCTCACGGGACAGACTAATGAAAAACTGTTTTTT. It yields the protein CASSPLTGQTNEKLFF.